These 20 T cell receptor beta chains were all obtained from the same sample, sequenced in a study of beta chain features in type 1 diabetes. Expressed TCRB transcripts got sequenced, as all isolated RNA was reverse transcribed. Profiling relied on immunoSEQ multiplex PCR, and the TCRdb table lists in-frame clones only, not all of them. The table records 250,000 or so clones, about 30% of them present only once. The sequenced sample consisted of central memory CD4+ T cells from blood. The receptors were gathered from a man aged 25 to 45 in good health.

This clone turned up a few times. CDR3 region: CSVRGTGNYGYTF. The CDR3 nucleotides are TGCAGCGTTAGAGGGACAGGGAACTATGGCTACACCTTC. This chain uses TRBV29-1 with TRBJ1-2; 9 bases line up with TRBD1. The germline V gene encodes CDR1 SQVTM and CDR2 ANQGSEA. This CDR3 has 13 residues. V shed 5 bases and J 2 bases; nucleotides not matched to a gene: 3. The full variable domain, in which reference TRBV29-1 and TRBJ1-2 provide the parts outside the CDR3, is SAVISQKPSRDICQRGTSLTIQCQVDSQVTMMFWYRQQPGQSLTLIATANQGSEATYESGFVIDKFPISRPNLTFSTLTVSNMSPEDSSIYLCSVRGTGNYGYTFGSGTRLTVV.

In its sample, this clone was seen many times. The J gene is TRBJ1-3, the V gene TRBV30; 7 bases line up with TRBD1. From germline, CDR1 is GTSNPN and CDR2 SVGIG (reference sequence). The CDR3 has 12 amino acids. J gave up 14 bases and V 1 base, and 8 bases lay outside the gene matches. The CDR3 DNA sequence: TGTGCCTGGAGTGATTTTGGACAGGTTCTATATTTT. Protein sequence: CAWSDFGQVLYF.

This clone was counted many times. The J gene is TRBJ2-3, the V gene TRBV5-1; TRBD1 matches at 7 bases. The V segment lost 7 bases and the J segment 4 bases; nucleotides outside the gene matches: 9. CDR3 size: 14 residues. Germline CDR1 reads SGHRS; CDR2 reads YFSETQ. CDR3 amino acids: CASGQEKGSDTQYF. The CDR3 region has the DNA TGCGCCAGCGGACAGGAAAAGGGCTCAGATACGCAGTATTTT.

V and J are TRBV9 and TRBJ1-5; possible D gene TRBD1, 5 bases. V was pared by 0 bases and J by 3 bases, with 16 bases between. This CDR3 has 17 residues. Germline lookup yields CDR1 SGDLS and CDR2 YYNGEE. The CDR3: CASSVVPGQEDNQPQHF. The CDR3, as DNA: TGTGCCAGCAGCGTAGTTCCAGGGCAGGAGGACAATCAGCCCCAGCATTTT.

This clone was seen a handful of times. The CDR3 loop reads CAWSRNRADTQYF. CDR3 nucleotide sequence: TGTGCCTGGAGTAGAAACAGGGCAGATACGCAGTATTTT. The chain couples TRBV30 to TRBJ2-3; possibly TRBD1 for D (6 bases). The V and J ends lost 2 bases and 4 bases respectively, with 10 bases between them. Germline values: CDR1 GTSNPN, CDR2 SVGIG (reference sequence). The CDR3 is 13 amino acids.

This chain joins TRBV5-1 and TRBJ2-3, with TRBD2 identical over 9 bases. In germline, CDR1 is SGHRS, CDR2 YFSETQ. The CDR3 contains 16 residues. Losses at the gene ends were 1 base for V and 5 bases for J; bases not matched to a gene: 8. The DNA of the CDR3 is TGCGCCAGCAGCTTGAGGACTAGCGAAAAAGGAGATACGCAGTATTTT. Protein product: CASSLRTSEKGDTQYF.

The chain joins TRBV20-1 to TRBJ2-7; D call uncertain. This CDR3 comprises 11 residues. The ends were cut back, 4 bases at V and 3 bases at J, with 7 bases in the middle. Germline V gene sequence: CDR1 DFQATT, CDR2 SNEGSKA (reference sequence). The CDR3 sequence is CSANIGYEQYF. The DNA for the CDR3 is TGCAGTGCTAATATTGGCTACGAGCAGTACTTC.

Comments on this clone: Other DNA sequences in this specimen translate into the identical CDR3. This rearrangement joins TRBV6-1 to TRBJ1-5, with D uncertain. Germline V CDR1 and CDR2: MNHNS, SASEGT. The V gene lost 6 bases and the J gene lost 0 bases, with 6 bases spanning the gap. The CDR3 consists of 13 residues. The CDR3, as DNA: TGTGCCAGCAGAGCTTATAGCAATCAGCCCCAGCATTTT. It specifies CASRAYSNQPQHF.

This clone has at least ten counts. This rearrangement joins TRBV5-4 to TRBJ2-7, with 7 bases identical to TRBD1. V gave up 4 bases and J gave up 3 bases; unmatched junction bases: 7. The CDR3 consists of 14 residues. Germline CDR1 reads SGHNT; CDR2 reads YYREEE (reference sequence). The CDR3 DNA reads TGTGCCAGCAGCCCCAGGACAGGTAGCTACGAGCAGTACTTC. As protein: CASSPRTGSYEQYF.

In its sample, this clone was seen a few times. CDR3 in amino acids: CASSRDIGDEQYF. CDR3 nucleotides: TGTGCCAGCAGCCGGGACATTGGTGACGAGCAGTACTTC. The chain combines TRBV7-9 with TRBJ2-7, with D possibly TRBD1 on 6 matching bases. The CDR3 runs 13 residues. Trimming took 5 bases from V and 5 from J, leaving 13 bases between them. Per germline, CDR1 SEHNR and CDR2 FQNEAQ (reference sequence).

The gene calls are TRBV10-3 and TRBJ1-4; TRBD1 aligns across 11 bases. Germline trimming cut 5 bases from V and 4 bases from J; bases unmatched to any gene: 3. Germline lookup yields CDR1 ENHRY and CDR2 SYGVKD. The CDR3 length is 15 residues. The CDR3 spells CAISRDRGNNEKLFF. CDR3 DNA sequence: TGTGCCATCAGTAGGGACAGGGGGAATAATGAAAAACTGTTTTTT.

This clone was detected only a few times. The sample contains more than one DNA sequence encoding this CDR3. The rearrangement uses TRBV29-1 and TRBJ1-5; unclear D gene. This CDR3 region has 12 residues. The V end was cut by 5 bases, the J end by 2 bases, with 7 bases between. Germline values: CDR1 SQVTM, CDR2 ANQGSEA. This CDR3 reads CSVQEGNQPQHF. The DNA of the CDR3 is TGCAGCGTTCAGGAGGGCAATCAGCCCCAGCATTTT.

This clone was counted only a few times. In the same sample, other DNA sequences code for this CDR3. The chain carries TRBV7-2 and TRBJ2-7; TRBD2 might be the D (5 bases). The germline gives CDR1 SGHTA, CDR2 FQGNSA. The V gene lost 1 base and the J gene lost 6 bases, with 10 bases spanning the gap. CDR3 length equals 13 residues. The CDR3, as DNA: TGTGCCAGCAGCTTAGGACCGAGCGGCGAGCAGTACTTC. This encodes CASSLGPSGEQYF.

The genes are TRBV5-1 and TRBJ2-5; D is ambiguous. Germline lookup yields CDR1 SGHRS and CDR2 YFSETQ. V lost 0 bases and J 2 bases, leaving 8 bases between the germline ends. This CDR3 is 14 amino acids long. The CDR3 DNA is TGCGCCAGCAGCTTGGTAGCAGCGCAAGAGACCCAGTACTTC. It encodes CASSLVAAQETQYF.

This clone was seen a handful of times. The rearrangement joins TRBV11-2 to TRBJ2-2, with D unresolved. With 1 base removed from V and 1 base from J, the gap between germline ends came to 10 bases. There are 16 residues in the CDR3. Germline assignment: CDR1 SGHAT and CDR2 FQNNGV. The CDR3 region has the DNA TGTGCCAGCAGCTTAGGGGCGACGGTGAACACCGGGGAGCTGTTTTTT. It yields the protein CASSLGATVNTGELFF.

The CDR3 here is CAWKESGLGNTEAFF. The CDR3, as DNA: TGTGCCTGGAAAGAATCCGGATTGGGGAACACTGAAGCTTTCTTT. The J gene is TRBJ1-1, the V gene TRBV30; no firm D call. Germline lookup yields CDR1 GTSNPN and CDR2 SVGIG (reference sequence). CDR3 size: 15 residues. Trimming cost V 4 bases and J 1 base, with 16 bases left between them.

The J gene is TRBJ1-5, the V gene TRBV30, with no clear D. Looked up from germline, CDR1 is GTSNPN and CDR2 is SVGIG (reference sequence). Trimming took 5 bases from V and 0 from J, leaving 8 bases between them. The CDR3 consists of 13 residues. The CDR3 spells CAWAPDSNQPQHF. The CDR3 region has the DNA TGTGCCTGGGCCCCGGATAGCAATCAGCCCCAGCATTTT.

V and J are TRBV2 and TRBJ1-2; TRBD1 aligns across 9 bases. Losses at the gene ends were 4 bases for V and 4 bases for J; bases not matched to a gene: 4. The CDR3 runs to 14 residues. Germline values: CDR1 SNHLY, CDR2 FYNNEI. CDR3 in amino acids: CASSGTGDRYGYTF. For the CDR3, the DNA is TGTGCCAGCAGTGGGACAGGGGACCGCTATGGCTACACCTTC.

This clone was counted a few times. The CDR3 nucleotides are TGTGCCAGCAGCTCGGAGGGCCTCCGAAATACGCAGTATTTT. This sequence encodes CASSSEGLRNTQYF. The chain has TRBV11-2 and TRBJ2-3; maybe TRBD2 (6 bases). With 4 bases removed from V and 7 bases from J, the gap between germline ends came to 15 bases. CDR3 length: 14 residues. Germline V gene data show CDR1 as SGHAT and CDR2 as FQNNGV.

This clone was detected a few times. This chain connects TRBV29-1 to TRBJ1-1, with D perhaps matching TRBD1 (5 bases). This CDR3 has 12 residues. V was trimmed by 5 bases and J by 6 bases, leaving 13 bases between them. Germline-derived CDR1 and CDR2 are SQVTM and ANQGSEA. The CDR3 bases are TGCAGCGTTCGCAGGGACGGCCCTGAAGCTTTCTTT. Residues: CSVRRDGPEAFF.